This entry features one T cell receptor beta chain sequence. The antigen remains undetermined. The PCR had 60 Vbeta and 13 Jbeta primers. TCRdb's copy holds only in-frame clones and misses some; the assay was immunoSEQ multiplex PCR. The sample has fewer than 100,000 clones, about 80% seen once; the top ten hold 16%. This record belongs to a study of cytomegalovirus exposure and HLA in healthy donors. Overall study results and limits: Associated with HLA alleles at 0.05 false discovery rate in a later analysis were some 18,000 TCR beta sequences.

After removal of 5 bases from V and 0 bases from J, the junction contained 6 bases not matched to a gene. Germline V gene data show CDR1 as LNHDA and CDR2 as SQIVND (reference sequence). The CDR3 runs to 16 residues. The receptor was derived from a man between 60 and 75 years old in good health and CMV-seropositive. Sequencing was carried out using PBMCs. The chain has TRBV19 and TRBJ2-2; 7 bases match TRBD2. This chain's CDR3 is CASSGGVRANTGELFF. The CDR3 DNA reads TGTGCCAGTAGTGGGGGGGTAAGAGCGAACACCGGGGAGCTGTTTTTT.